Below, 5 T cell receptor beta chains from the same sample are listed, as sequenced in a study of CXCR3-negative and CXCR3-positive naive CD8 T cells. For these TCRs, the target antigens are not known. The authors made the TRB cDNA libraries by 5' RACE using UMI labels. TCRdb reworked the 5' RACE reads into one entry per CDR3 protein, no DNA. In all, the sample yields over 150,000 distinct CDR3 sequences. Study findings and constraints: The TRB CDR3s that CXCR3-positive naive cells carried were more hydrophobic than those of CXCR3-negative naive cells.

What was sequenced was naive CXCR3+ CD8+ T cells from blood. Subset meaning: CD45RO-CCR7+CD27+CD95- naive CD8+ T cells expressing CXCR3 (TNR3+). These receptor sequences come from a human donor in good health. Some clones in this sample may be carry-over from other donors' samples.

V and J are TRBV12-3 or TRBV12-4 and TRBJ2-1; the TRBD1 assignment by TCRdb is unverifiable without DNA. The CDR3 extends over 15 amino acids. The CDR3 region is CASSIVPIQYNEQFF.

V and J are TRBV29-1 and TRBJ2-7. The germline V gene has CDR1 SQVTM and CDR2 ANQGSEA. The CDR3 spans 12 residues. The CDR3 spells CSVQKMGFEQYF.

J is TRBJ2-1 and V is TRBV7-3; no DNA is available, so the TRBD2 call from TCRdb remains unchecked. CDR1 and CDR2 from the germline V gene are SGHTA and FQGTGA. CDR3 length equals 16 residues. CDR3 loop: CASSLGEGDSRNEQFF.

The genes are TRBV5-6 and TRBJ2-2; TCRdb picks TRBD1, but there is no DNA to check that call. In germline, CDR1 is SGHDT, CDR2 YYEEEE. The CDR3 has 18 residues. CDR3 region: CASSLRPGTGMNTGELFF.

The chain recombines TRBV28 with TRBJ2-7; without DNA, the TCRdb call of TRBD2 cannot be checked. This CDR3 region has 16 residues. Germline V gene lookup returns CDR1 MDHEN and CDR2 SYDVKM. The CDR3 here is CASSLPTSGGSYEQYF.